The 22 T cell receptor beta chains listed next were all sequenced from one sample in a study of regulatory T cells in long-lasting Graves disease. Documented time point: newly diagnosed GD, antithyroid drugs for less than 3 months. Following extraction of RNA from PBMCs, that RNA was used to make the TCR library. Assembly of TCR beta libraries relied on iRepertoire HTBI primers together with Arm-PCR of CDR3 regions. TCRdb processed the multiplex PCR reads anew with MiXCR; each CDR3 protein has one entry. The sample shows about 620,000 distinct CDR3 sequences, less than 20% of them seen only once. The data were also submitted as part of a second study, on T cells in Graves' hyperthyroidism and ophthalmopathy.

The source material was peripheral blood mononuclear cells (PBMCs), sampled at new diagnosis, from a patient treated with antithyroid drugs. The receptors come from a young woman with Graves disease.

In nucleotides, the CDR3 is TGTGCCAGCAGCCCACTGGAGGGGGACCAGCCCCAGCATTTT. Translation: CASSPLEGDQPQHF. The rearrangement joins TRBV16 to TRBJ1-5; D is perhaps TRBD1 (6 bases). The CDR3 runs to 14 residues. The V gene's germline CDR1 is KGHSY and CDR2 FQNENV. Trimming left V 4 bases short and J 7 bases short, with 14 bases between.

The CDR3 reads CASSFPAGLPAWGNEQFF. In DNA, the CDR3 is TGTGCCAGCAGCTTCCCAGCGGGTTTACCCGCATGGGGCAATGAGCAGTTCTTC. The V gene is TRBV7-9, the J gene TRBJ2-1, with D perhaps matching TRBD2 (6 bases). V dropped 3 bases and J dropped 6 bases, with 24 bases sitting between them. Germline CDR1 reads SEHNR; CDR2 reads FQNEAQ (reference sequence). The CDR3 covers 18 residues.

This clonotype has ten or more counts. The CDR3 DNA reads TGTGCCAGCAGTTCCACCTACAGGGGGACAAAAAACATTCAGTACTTC. Amino acids: CASSSTYRGTKNIQYF. This chain connects TRBV6-2 or TRBV6-3 to TRBJ2-4; TRBD1 agrees at 8 bases. Germline-derived CDR1 and CDR2 are MNHEY and SVGEGT. This CDR3 is 16 amino acids long. The V and J ends lost 4 bases and 4 bases, in that order; junction bases with no gene match: 9.

Regarding this clonotype: A read error may be the cause here, since a much bigger clone is one base away. This likely comes from a read error, as the CDR3 has no conserved phenylalanine or tryptophan at its end. The chain is built from TRBV7-2 and TRBJ1-2; D is uncertain. From germline, CDR1 is SGHTA and CDR2 FQGNSA. CDR3 length equals 12 residues. The ends were cut back, 5 bases at V and 7 bases at J, with 11 bases in the middle. The CDR3 sequence is CASSPPLVGYTS. Written as DNA, the CDR3 is TGTGCCAGCAGCCCCCCATTGGTTGGCTACACCTCC.

This clonotype was seen a handful of times. CDR3 protein: CASSPGSKNTIYF. As DNA, the CDR3 is TGTGCCAGCAGTCCAGGGTCAAAAAACACCATATATTTT. The chain employs TRBV28 and TRBJ1-3; a weak D match, TRBD1 (5 bases). CDR3 length: 13 amino acids. The V end was cut by 5 bases, the J end by 6 bases, with 11 bases between. Germline V gene sequence: CDR1 MDHEN, CDR2 SYDVKM.

This chain connects TRBV7-9 to TRBJ2-4; no definite D call. The CDR3 loop spans 14 amino acids. Between the trimmed V and J ends, which lost 5 bases and 0 bases, there was a span of 8 bases. CDR1 and CDR2 from the germline V gene are SEHNR and FQNEAQ (reference sequence). The CDR3 DNA sequence: TGTGCCAGCAGCCCCGTCCTAGCCAAAAACATTCAGTACTTC. Amino acid sequence: CASSPVLAKNIQYF. Full variable domain (rest looked up from reference TRBV7-9 and TRBJ2-4): DTGVSQNPRHKITKRGQNVTFRCDPISEHNRLYWYRQTLGQGPEFLTYFQNEAQLEKSRLLSDRFSAERPKGSFSTLEIQRTEQGDSAMYLCASSPVLAKNIQYFGAGTRLSVL.

The chain uses TRBV5-6 and TRBJ1-1; weak D call: TRBD1 (5 bases). This CDR3 spans 18 amino acids. Germline V gives CDR1 SGHDT, CDR2 YYEEEE. V gave up 4 bases and J gave up 4 bases, with 26 bases separating them. CDR3 DNA: TGTGCCAGCAGCCCACGTCTCAAGTGGGGGTTAGGAGGCACTGAAGCTTTCTTT. Translating it yields CASSPRLKWGLGGTEAFF.

The chain joins TRBV2 to TRBJ2-7, with 8 bases matching TRBD1. Trimming removed 4 bases from V and 3 bases from J; junction bases left unmatched: 5. The CDR3 is 14 amino acids. The germline V gene has CDR1 SNHLY and CDR2 FYNNEI. The CDR3 nucleotides are TGTGCCAGCAGTGGGCAGGGGGCTCGCTACGAGCAGTACTTC. This translates into CASSGQGARYEQYF.

This clonotype was recorded at least ten times. The chain carries TRBV6-1 and TRBJ2-1; D may match TRBD1 or TRBD2 (6 bases each). Trimming pared 6 bases from V and 4 bases from J, leaving 28 bases between. This CDR3 comprises 19 residues. CDR1 is MNHNS, CDR2 SASEGT, per germline. As DNA, the CDR3 is TGTGCCAGCAGAAGTCAGTTGGGGGGCTCGGCCGATCGGTACAATGAGCAGTTCTTC. Translation gives CASRSQLGGSADRYNEQFF.

Concerning this clonotype: Being one base from a much bigger clone, this may be a read error. The V gene is TRBV7-9, the J gene TRBJ1-2, with D unclear. Germline CDR1 reads SEHNR; CDR2 reads FQNEAQ (reference sequence). This CDR3 has 16 amino acids. This chain's CDR3 is CTSSLTGFPALDGYTF. DNA for the CDR3: TGTACCAGCAGCTTAACGGGGTTTCCGGCGTTGGATGGCTACACCTTC.

This clonotype was detected a few times. The chain employs TRBV30 and TRBJ1-5, with 7 bases aligning to TRBD1. The V segment lost 2 bases and the J segment 6 bases; nucleotides outside the gene matches: 7. The CDR3 is 14 amino acids. Germline V gene data show CDR1 as GTSNPN and CDR2 as SVGIG (reference sequence). As DNA, the CDR3 is TGTGCCTGGAGTACCCCAGGGGGGAGTCAGCCCCAGCATTTT. Translated, it gives CAWSTPGGSQPQHF. The full variable domain, its missing parts supplied by reference TRBV30 and TRBJ1-5, is SQTIHQWPATLVQPVGSPLSLECTVEGTSNPNLYWYRQAAGRGLQLLFYSVGIGQISSEVPQNLSASRPQDRQFILSSKKLLLSDSGFYLCAWSTPGGSQPQHFGDGTRLSIL.

This clonotype was counted a few times. The chain carries TRBV3-1 and TRBJ2-6; weak D call: TRBD2 (6 bases). Germline values: CDR1 LGHDT, CDR2 YNNKEL (reference sequence). This CDR3 comprises 15 residues. V was cut by 0 bases and J by 4 bases, with 7 bases left in between. The CDR3 DNA is TGTGCCAGCAGCCAAGATCTAGCGGGGGCCAACGTCCTGACTTTC. Protein product: CASSQDLAGANVLTF.

This clonotype appeared a few times. Here the CDR3 reads CASSPDPRTRETQYF. The CDR3 region has the DNA TGTGCCAGCAGCCCGGACCCACGGACGAGGGAGACCCAGTACTTC. The rearrangement links TRBV7-6 to TRBJ2-5; D not resolved. The germline V and J ends were trimmed by 5 bases and 5 bases, with 18 bases remaining between them. Looked up from germline, CDR1 is SGHVS and CDR2 is FNYEAQ. The CDR3 totals 15 residues.

This clonotype was seen ten or more times. V usage is TRBV12-3 or TRBV12-4 and J usage is TRBJ2-7; D is perhaps TRBD1 (5 bases). The CDR3 totals 13 residues. Trimming pared 6 bases from V and 2 bases from J, leaving 11 bases between. The CDR3 reads CASRSDSTYEQYF. CDR3 coding DNA: TGTGCCAGCAGGTCTGACAGCACCTACGAGCAGTACTTC.

The CDR3 spells CASRTSGGYTDTQYF. The CDR3 DNA follows: TGCGCCAGCAGAACTAGCGGGGGTTACACAGATACGCAGTATTTT. J is TRBJ2-3 and V is TRBV5-1; TRBD2 agrees at 11 bases. V was clipped by 5 bases and J by 2 bases; unmatched bases: 4. Germline assignment: CDR1 SGHRS and CDR2 YFSETQ. The CDR3 extends over 15 amino acids.

At least ten counts were recorded for this clonotype. An end of the junction differs from the germline gene, which may be a read error. This chain connects TRBV5-1 to TRBJ2-7; D is perhaps TRBD1 or TRBD2 (5 bases each). The CDR3 runs to 14 residues. CDR1 and CDR2 from the germline V gene are SGHRS and YFSETQ. The CDR3 sequence: CASSPGQGNYEQYF. Written as DNA, the CDR3 is TGTGCCAGCTCACCGGGGCAGGGTAACTACGAGCAGTACTTC.

This clonotype was picked up many times. The chain has TRBV3-1 and TRBJ1-1; D gene ambiguous. Trimming removed 6 bases at V and 1 base at J, with 12 bases between. Germline CDR1 reads LGHDT; CDR2 reads YNNKEL (reference sequence). This CDR3 is 14 amino acids long. DNA for the CDR3: TGTGCCAGCAGGCCTGAGTTGGGGAACACTGAAGCTTTCTTT. Amino acids: CASRPELGNTEAFF.

This clonotype was seen more than once but under ten times. CDR3 nucleotide sequence: TGTGCCACCAGTGACGTCGGGACGGTCGATGAGCAGTTCTTC. It encodes CATSDVGTVDEQFF. The J gene is TRBJ2-1, the V gene TRBV24-1; D assignment may be TRBD1 or TRBD2 (5 bases each). Germline V gene sequence: CDR1 KGHDR, CDR2 SFDVKD. The length of the CDR3 is 14 residues. Trimming left V 4 bases short and J 8 bases short, with 14 bases between.

This clonotype was observed a handful of times. J is TRBJ2-5 and V is TRBV10-3; D is undetermined. CDR1 is ENHRY, CDR2 SYGVKD, per germline. Trimming took off 3 bases at V and 5 bases at J, with 10 bases between the two ends. The length of the CDR3 is 13 residues. The chain's CDR3 is CAISDGRRETQYF. In DNA, the CDR3 is TGTGCCATCAGTGACGGGCGCCGGGAGACCCAGTACTTC.

The chain couples TRBV18 to TRBJ1-5, with D maybe TRBD1 (5 bases). This CDR3 comprises 13 residues. Trimming shortened V by 3 bases and J by 5 bases, and 8 bases separated the two germline ends. CDR1 is KGHSH and CDR2 is LQKENI in the germline V gene. As DNA, the CDR3 is TGTGCCAGCTCACCGACAGCCGATCAGCCCCAGCATTTT. This translates into CASSPTADQPQHF.

This clonotype was observed at least ten times. This chain links TRBV6-1 with TRBJ2-7; 10 nucleotides align to TRBD1. The germline gives CDR1 MNHNS, CDR2 SASEGT. CDR3 length: 15 amino acids. V shed 8 bases and J 5 bases; nucleotides not matched to a gene: 12. CDR3 sequence reads: CASWPTGTGVNEQYF. Written as DNA, the CDR3 is TGTGCCAGCTGGCCGACCGGGACAGGGGTGAACGAGCAGTACTTC.

V gene TRBV10-3 combines with J gene TRBJ1-1; the D is unclear. The CDR3 length is 12 residues. Looked up from germline, CDR1 is ENHRY and CDR2 is SYGVKD. Trimming shortened V by 2 bases and J by 0 bases, and 1 base separated the two germline ends. The CDR3, as DNA: TGTGCCATCAGTGAGATGAACACTGAAGCTTTCTTT. Its protein is CAISEMNTEAFF.